Below are 17 T cell receptor beta chains sequenced from a single sample in a study of T cell repertoires in cytomegalovirus infection. For these receptors, no antigen is known. TCRdb passed the reads through MiXCR, listing each CDR3 protein once. The sample contains 350,000 to 400,000 distinct CDR3 sequences, about 35% of which appear only once. This material consisted of cultured PBMCs, taken from culture after CMV antigen stimulation. The source of these receptors is a human donor in good health (CMV status not recorded). Some clones in this sample may be carry-over from other donors' samples.

The chain couples TRBV11-2 to TRBJ2-7; D unclear. The CDR3 has 15 amino acids. V gave up 5 bases and J gave up 4 bases, with 18 bases separating them. From germline, CDR1 is SGHAT and CDR2 FQNNGV. In nucleotides, the CDR3 is TGTGCCAGCAGCCCCGCGATGGGCGGCCCTTACGAGCAGTACTTC. This codes for CASSPAMGGPYEQYF.

This clonotype was observed a handful of times. The chain recombines TRBV4-1 with TRBJ1-4; the match to TRBD1 covers 7 bases. The CDR3 sequence is 15 residues long. Germline V CDR1 and CDR2: MGHRA, YSYEKL. Trimming at V came to 6 bases and at J to 6 bases, leaving 10 bases not matched to a gene. The CDR3 DNA reads as TGCGCCAGCAGACACACCGGGACAGCCTATGAAAAACTGTTTTTT. This encodes CASRHTGTAYEKLFF.

The J gene is TRBJ1-1, the V gene TRBV11-3, with D possibly being TRBD1 (6 bases). The CDR3 loop spans 13 amino acids. Germline-derived CDR1 and CDR2 are SGHNT and YENEEA. V lost 5 bases, J lost 1 base, and 8 bases lay in between. CDR3 amino acids: CASSGGQNTEAFF. In DNA, the CDR3 is TGTGCCAGCAGCGGGGGACAGAACACTGAAGCTTTCTTT.

Worth noting for this clonotype: An end of the junction does not agree with germline; a read error may underlie this. The chain recombines TRBV7-2 with TRBJ2-7; TRBD2 is a possible D gene (6 bases). This CDR3 is 12 amino acids long. Germline CDR1 is SGHTA and CDR2 is FQGNSA. This CDR3 reads CASSSPLATGEF. The CDR3 coding sequence is TGTGCCAGCAGCTCCCCACTAGCTACCGGGGAATTC.

The chain has TRBV7-2 and TRBJ2-7; 11 bases are shared with TRBD2. The CDR3 sequence is 16 residues long. The germline V gene encodes CDR1 SGHTA and CDR2 FQGNSA. After removal of 1 base from V and 0 bases from J, the junction contained 2 bases not matched to a gene. DNA of the CDR3: TGTGCCAGCAGCTTAGTGCTAGCGGGAGGCTCCTACGAGCAGTACTTC. This translates into CASSLVLAGGSYEQYF.

V and J are TRBV7-8 and TRBJ1-1; weak D call: TRBD1 (6 bases). Germline CDR1 reads SGHVS; CDR2 reads FQNEAQ. The V gene lost 5 bases and the J gene lost 1 base, with 20 bases spanning the gap. This CDR3 is 17 amino acids long. This CDR3 is CASSPFPAGAANTEAFF. The CDR3 DNA sequence: TGTGCCAGCAGCCCTTTCCCAGCAGGGGCCGCGAACACTGAAGCTTTCTTT. The entire variable domain, with the rest obtained from reference TRBV7-8 and TRBJ1-1, is as follows: GAGVSQSPRYKVAKRGQDVALRCDPISGHVSLFWYQQALGQGPEFLTYFQNEAQLDKSGLPSDRFFAERPEGSVSTLKIQRTQQEDSAVYLCASSPFPAGAANTEAFFGQGTRLTVV.

This sequence joins TRBV7-2 and TRBJ2-5; TRBD2 matches 9 bases. CDR3 length equals 14 residues. V shed 8 bases, J shed 9 bases, and the junction held 13 bases outside the gene matches. Per the germline V gene, CDR1 is SGHTA and CDR2 is FQGNSA. This CDR3 is CASELNSGRWAQYF. The DNA of the CDR3 is TGTGCCAGCGAGTTAAACAGCGGGAGGTGGGCCCAGTACTTC.

Relative to its sample, this clonotype is medium-sized. The genes are TRBV11-2 and TRBJ2-5; 7 nucleotides line up with TRBD2. V trimming: 7 bases; J trimming: 2 bases; junction bases outside the gene matches: 7. Germline CDR1 SGHAT, CDR2 FQNNGV. This CDR3 region has 14 residues. CDR3 coding DNA: TGTGCCAGCACCCCGGGACTACCACAAGAGACCCAGTACTTC. Encoded protein: CASTPGLPQETQYF.

This clonotype was seen a few times. The rearrangement joins TRBV12-3 or TRBV12-4 to TRBJ2-1; TRBD2 matches at 9 bases. This CDR3 has 15 amino acids. V lost 7 bases to trimming and J lost 7 bases; unmatched junction nucleotides: 11. CDR3 DNA: TGTGCCAGCATTCCCAGCGGGAGGACAGGAAATGAGCAGTTCTTC. As protein: CASIPSGRTGNEQFF.

The chain employs TRBV29-1 and TRBJ2-3; perhaps TRBD2 as D (5 bases). V lost 3 bases and J lost 4, with 8 bases in between. CDR3 length equals 12 residues. The germline CDR1 and CDR2 sequences are SQVTM and ANQGSEA. DNA for the CDR3: TGCAGCGTTGATCCGGGATCAGATACGCAGTATTTT. Translating it yields CSVDPGSDTQYF.

This clonotype was seen more than once but under ten times. The V call is TRBV6-5, the J call TRBJ2-1; 10 positions agree with TRBD2. The CDR3 is 17 amino acids. Germline CDR1 reads MNHEY; CDR2 reads SVGAGI. Germline trimming cut 4 bases from V and 8 bases from J; bases unmatched to any gene: 14. This chain's CDR3 is CASSFTSGTSVLDEQFF. The CDR3 nucleotides read TGTGCCAGCAGTTTTACCTCCGGGACTAGCGTCTTGGATGAGCAGTTCTTC.

There are a few counts of this clonotype. The rearrangement joins TRBV6-5 to TRBJ1-3, with D hard to call. Trimming removed 5 bases at V and 0 bases at J, with 8 bases between. This CDR3 is built from 14 residues. CDR1 and CDR2 from the germline V gene are MNHEY and SVGAGI. In DNA, the CDR3 is TGTGCCAGCAGTCAAACACTCTCTGGAAACACCATATATTTT. Translating gives CASSQTLSGNTIYF.

V and J are TRBV6-5 and TRBJ2-3, with 12 bases aligning to TRBD2. The CDR3 is 16 residues long. The V gene end was trimmed by 7 bases and the J gene end by 6 bases; junction bases not matched to a gene: 11. CDR1 is MNHEY, CDR2 SVGAGI, per germline. The CDR3: CASTRLAGASKDTQYF. CDR3 DNA sequence: TGTGCCAGCACTCGACTAGCGGGAGCGTCCAAGGATACGCAGTATTTT.

In this sample, this clonotype turned up a few times. V is TRBV6-1 and J is TRBJ2-1; unclear D gene. The CDR3 runs 15 residues. Between the trimmed V and J ends, which lost 6 bases and 0 bases, there was a span of 12 bases. CDR1 MNHNS and CDR2 SASEGT come from the germline V gene. CDR3: CASRRSVSSYNEQFF. For the CDR3, the DNA is TGTGCCAGCAGGAGGTCGGTTAGCTCCTACAATGAGCAGTTCTTC.

This clonotype was observed at least ten times. The J gene is TRBJ2-7, the V gene TRBV11-2; 7 bases line up with TRBD2. The ends lost 6 bases at V and 2 bases at J; junction bases unmatched: 13. Per germline, CDR1 SGHAT and CDR2 FQNNGV. CDR3 size: 16 residues. The CDR3 region is CASRWSRGEGPYEQYF. In DNA form, the CDR3 reads TGTGCCAGCAGATGGAGTCGGGGGGAGGGCCCCTACGAGCAGTACTTC. Complete variable domain (other parts from reference TRBV11-2 and TRBJ2-7): EAGVAQSPRYKIIEKRQSVAFWCNPISGHATLYWYQQILGQGPKLLIQFQNNGVVDDSQLPKDRFSAERLKGVDSTLKIQPAKLEDSAVYLCASRWSRGEGPYEQYFGPGTRLTVT.

The J gene is TRBJ2-3, the V gene TRBV4-1; D unclear. CDR1 is MGHRA and CDR2 is YSYEKL in the germline V gene. This CDR3 has 14 amino acids. V lost 0 bases to trimming and J lost 3 bases, with 7 bases between them. The CDR3 loop reads CASSQDHGTDTQYF. The CDR3 DNA follows: TGCGCCAGCAGCCAAGACCACGGGACAGATACGCAGTATTTT.

This clonotype was detected a few times. J is TRBJ2-7 and V is TRBV6-2 or TRBV6-3, with D hard to call. Germline V gene lookup returns CDR1 MNHEY and CDR2 SVGEGT. This CDR3 has 15 residues. Trimming cost V 3 bases and J 0 bases, with 12 bases left between them. CDR3 sequence (DNA): TGTGCCAGCAGTTATGGTCAGGATAGCTCCTACGAGCAGTACGTC. Its protein product is CASSYGQDSSYEQYV.